What follows are 32 T cell receptor beta chains derived from one specimen sequenced in a study of blood T cell repertoires in COVID-19. Clones were read by immunoSEQ multiplex PCR, and TCRdb kept only the in-frame ones, dropping some. The sample has approximately 27,000 clones; about nine tenths are singletons. Sequencing was performed on peripheral blood. These receptors came from a woman between 50 and 59 years old with active COVID-19.

The chain carries TRBV5-4 and TRBJ1-1, with D unclear. Between the trimmed V and J ends, which lost 0 bases and 2 bases, there was a span of 11 bases. CDR3 length: 15 amino acids. Germline CDR1 is SGHNT and CDR2 is YYREEE (reference sequence). CDR3 loop: CASSLDTRSNTEAFF. CDR3 nucleotide sequence: TGTGCCAGCAGCTTGGATACGCGAAGCAACACTGAAGCTTTCTTT. Complete variable domain (other parts from reference TRBV5-4 and TRBJ1-1): ETGVTQSPTHLIKTRGQQVTLRCSSQSGHNTVSWYQQALGQGPQFIFQYYREEENGRGNFPPRFSGLQFPNYSSELNVNALELDDSALYLCASSLDTRSNTEAFFGQGTRLTVV.

V is TRBV6-5 and J is TRBJ2-7, with D possibly TRBD1 on 5 matching bases. The V end was cut by 5 bases, the J end by 3 bases, with 14 bases between. CDR1 and CDR2 (germline): MNHEY, SVGAGI. CDR3 length: 14 residues. CDR3 residues: CASSRQGLDYEQYF. The CDR3 DNA reads as TGTGCCAGCAGTAGGCAGGGCCTAGACTACGAGCAGTACTTC.

The V gene is TRBV28, the J gene TRBJ2-7, with TRBD1 matching over 9 bases. The CDR3 is 14 residues long. Per the germline V gene, CDR1 is MDHEN and CDR2 is SYDVKM. V lost 0 bases to trimming and J lost 3 bases; unmatched junction nucleotides: 0. CDR3 region: CASSLWGQGYEQYF. The CDR3 DNA reads TGTGCCAGCAGTTTATGGGGACAGGGCTACGAGCAGTACTTC.

This clone has a handful of counts. CDR3 nucleotides: TGTGCCAGTAGTATCGAGGGCACCGGGGAGCTGTTTTTT. Its protein is CASSIEGTGELFF. V usage is TRBV19 and J usage is TRBJ2-2; D perhaps matches TRBD2 (5 bases). Looked up from germline, CDR1 is LNHDA and CDR2 is SQIVND (reference sequence). V was shortened by 3 bases and J by 4 bases, with 6 bases between the two germline ends. This CDR3 contains 13 residues.

The chain links TRBV10-2 to TRBJ1-1; possible D gene TRBD1, 6 bases. The CDR3 contains 14 residues. Trimming pared 7 bases from V and 4 bases from J, leaving 16 bases between. Germline CDR1 WSHSY, CDR2 SAAADI. The CDR3 loop is CASTPRATGTEAFF. CDR3 nucleotide sequence: TGCGCCAGCACCCCCAGAGCGACAGGCACTGAAGCTTTCTTT.

This clone has just a few counts. The rearrangement uses TRBV19 and TRBJ1-5; 11 bases are shared with TRBD1. V was pared by 5 bases and J by 7 bases, with 7 bases of the junction left unmatched. Per the germline V gene, CDR1 is LNHDA and CDR2 is SQIVND (reference sequence). The CDR3 contains 15 residues. CDR3 amino acids: CASSPGTGGWQPQHF. CDR3 nucleotides: TGTGCCAGTAGTCCCGGGACAGGGGGTTGGCAGCCCCAGCATTTT.

The J gene is TRBJ2-1, the V gene TRBV19; TRBD2 is a possible D gene (5 bases). This CDR3 is 15 amino acids long. Looked up from germline, CDR1 is LNHDA and CDR2 is SQIVND (reference sequence). V was clipped by 3 bases and J by 0 bases, with 9 bases between them. CDR3 loop: CASSMRESSYNEQFF. The CDR3 bases are TGTGCCAGTAGTATGAGGGAGAGCTCCTACAATGAGCAGTTCTTC.

This clone was observed a handful of times. V and J are TRBV7-9 and TRBJ2-1; 13 bases align to TRBD2. V was pared by 1 base and J by 8 bases, with 5 bases of the junction left unmatched. This CDR3 is built from 16 residues. Germline V gene lookup returns CDR1 SEHNR and CDR2 FQNEAQ (reference sequence). The CDR3 bases are TGTGCCAGCAGCTTAGAGGGACTAGCGGGGCTCGATGAGCAGTTCTTC. Translation: CASSLEGLAGLDEQFF.

This clone was observed a single time. The chain links TRBV5-1 to TRBJ1-1; 11 bases agree with TRBD1. Germline CDR1 and CDR2: SGHRS and YFSETQ. J gave up 5 bases and V 3 bases, and 6 bases lay outside the gene matches. CDR3 length equals 15 residues. As DNA, the CDR3 is TGCGCCAGCAGCTATCGGACAGGGGGCAGGACTGAAGCTTTCTTT. Translated, it gives CASSYRTGGRTEAFF.

The chain is built from TRBV11-2 and TRBJ2-3; TRBD2 agrees at 9 bases. Germline CDR1 reads SGHAT; CDR2 reads FQNNGV. This CDR3 is 17 amino acids long. The ends lost 1 base at V and 0 bases at J; junction bases unmatched: 5. The CDR3 region is CASSLVASGTSTDTQYF. CDR3 sequence (DNA): TGTGCCAGCAGCTTAGTGGCTAGCGGGACTAGCACAGATACGCAGTATTTT. Full variable domain (remainder filled in from reference TRBV11-2 and TRBJ2-3): EAGVAQSPRYKIIEKRQSVAFWCNPISGHATLYWYQQILGQGPKLLIQFQNNGVVDDSQLPKDRFSAERLKGVDSTLKIQPAKLEDSAVYLCASSLVASGTSTDTQYFGPGTRLTVL.

The chain is built from TRBV4-1 and TRBJ2-7; 13 bases align to TRBD2. V was clipped by 4 bases and J by 2 bases; unmatched bases: 2. The length of the CDR3 is 15 residues. Germline values: CDR1 MGHRA, CDR2 YSYEKL. In DNA form, the CDR3 reads TGCGCCAGCAGCCTGGGACTAGCGGGACCCTACGAGCAGTACTTC. This codes for CASSLGLAGPYEQYF.

The rearrangement uses TRBV18 and TRBJ1-5; a weak D match, TRBD1 (5 bases). The germline CDR1 and CDR2 sequences are KGHSH and LQKENI. V was shortened by 1 base and J by 6 bases, with 13 bases between the two germline ends. The CDR3 is made up of 15 amino acids. The CDR3 loop is CASSPQGGAAQPQHF. Here the CDR3 DNA reads TGTGCCAGCTCACCACAGGGCGGGGCAGCTCAGCCCCAGCATTTT.

V is TRBV10-1 and J is TRBJ2-5; 9 nucleotides align to TRBD2. In germline, CDR1 is WNHNN, CDR2 SYGVQD (reference sequence). CDR3 length: 17 residues. The junction had 8 bases not matched to a gene; V was cut back by 0 bases and J by 3 bases. CDR3 sequence: CASSESRSSGGEETQYF. The DNA for the CDR3 is TGCGCCAGCAGTGAGTCTCGGAGTAGCGGGGGAGAAGAGACCCAGTACTTC.

The gene calls are TRBV19 and TRBJ1-2; weak D call: TRBD1 (5 bases). Trimming stripped 5 bases from V and 8 bases from J, with 18 bases between. The CDR3 sequence is 14 residues long. From germline, CDR1 is LNHDA and CDR2 SQIVND (reference sequence). The CDR3 reads CASSPNSRAWGYTF. In DNA, the CDR3 is TGTGCCAGTAGTCCTAACTCCAGGGCCTGGGGCTACACCTTC.

The rearrangement joins TRBV25-1 to TRBJ2-7; 7 nucleotides align to TRBD1. CDR3 size: 14 residues. CDR1 is MGHDK, CDR2 SYGVNS, per germline. The trim removed 4 bases at V and 0 bases at J, leaving 3 bases unmatched. The CDR3 loop reads CASSAQGVSYEQYF. CDR3 coding DNA: TGTGCCAGCAGTGCGCAGGGGGTCTCCTACGAGCAGTACTTC.

The chain uses TRBV9 and TRBJ2-1; 10 nucleotides align to TRBD2. The V gene's germline CDR1 is SGDLS and CDR2 YYNGEE. V gave up 4 bases and J gave up 5 bases; unmatched junction bases: 9. The CDR3 consists of 16 residues. CDR3 in amino acids: CASSSQAGGEDNEQFF. The CDR3 DNA sequence: TGTGCCAGCAGCAGCCAAGCGGGAGGGGAGGACAATGAGCAGTTCTTC.

The chain recombines TRBV9 with TRBJ1-2; no reliable D call. The CDR3 length is 12 residues. CDR1 is SGDLS, CDR2 YYNGEE, per germline. Trimming cost V 4 bases and J 0 bases, with 4 bases left between them. The CDR3, as DNA: TGTGCCAGCAGCCCAGCTAACTATGGCTACACCTTC. It encodes CASSPANYGYTF.

This clone was seen a single time. The V gene is TRBV5-4, the J gene TRBJ2-3, with 10 bases lining up with TRBD2. From germline, CDR1 is SGHNT and CDR2 YYREEE (reference sequence). This CDR3 comprises 16 residues. V trimming: 0 bases; J trimming: 4 bases; junction bases outside the gene matches: 5. CDR3 DNA: TGTGCCAGCAGCTTGGAGCAGCGGGAGGGTGCAGATACGCAGTATTTT. It yields the protein CASSLEQREGADTQYF.

V is TRBV4-2 and J is TRBJ2-3; D may be TRBD2 (5 bases). The V gene's germline CDR1 is LGHNA and CDR2 YNFKEQ. The CDR3 covers 16 residues. Between the trimmed V and J ends, which lost 6 bases and 10 bases, there was a span of 26 bases. The CDR3 DNA follows: TGTGCCAGCAGTTCCACTGTAGGTGCGGGTGGAGTTCCGCAGTATTTT. Its protein product is CASSSTVGAGGVPQYF.

This rearrangement joins TRBV6-5 to TRBJ1-1, with 7 bases matching TRBD1. The ends lost 7 bases at V and 8 bases at J; junction bases unmatched: 16. The length of the CDR3 is 15 residues. Germline assignment: CDR1 MNHEY and CDR2 SVGAGI. DNA for the CDR3: TGTGCCAGCAACGTCGACAGGGCCAGCCGCGGCGAAGCTTTCTTT. Protein sequence: CASNVDRASRGEAFF.

The rearrangement links TRBV2 to TRBJ1-1; TRBD1 matches at 7 bases. Trimming removed 4 bases from V and 0 bases from J; junction bases left unmatched: 5. This CDR3 contains 15 residues. Germline V gives CDR1 SNHLY, CDR2 FYNNEI. The CDR3: CASSGPTGVNTEAFF. CDR3 DNA sequence: TGTGCCAGCAGTGGCCCCACAGGGGTGAACACTGAAGCTTTCTTT.

CDR3: CASSPVTGGDSPLHF. In nucleotides, the CDR3 is TGTGCCAGCAGCCCTGTTACAGGGGGGGATTCACCCCTCCACTTT. This chain joins TRBV11-2 and TRBJ1-6; 8 bases match TRBD1. After removal of 5 bases from V and 8 bases from J, the junction contained 8 bases not matched to a gene. CDR1 and CDR2 from the germline V gene are SGHAT and FQNNGV. The CDR3 spans 15 residues. The entire variable domain, with the rest obtained from reference TRBV11-2 and TRBJ1-6, is as follows: EAGVAQSPRYKIIEKRQSVAFWCNPISGHATLYWYQQILGQGPKLLIQFQNNGVVDDSQLPKDRFSAERLKGVDSTLKIQPAKLEDSAVYLCASSPVTGGDSPLHFGNGTRLTVT.

This clone was found a few times. The chain is built from TRBV27 and TRBJ1-5, with TRBD1 matching over 8 bases. The V segment lost 6 bases and the J segment 7 bases; nucleotides outside the gene matches: 8. Germline V CDR1 and CDR2: MNHEY, SMNVEV (reference sequence). CDR3 size: 14 residues. As DNA, the CDR3 is TGTGCCAGCAGCTATGGACAGGGTGGACAGCCCCAGCATTTT. Amino acid sequence: CASSYGQGGQPQHF.

The rearrangement links TRBV6-1 to TRBJ2-2; 7 bases fit TRBD1. Germline assignment: CDR1 MNHNS and CDR2 SASEGT. V shed 4 bases, J shed 7 bases, and the junction held 12 bases outside the gene matches. The CDR3 runs 16 residues. The CDR3 here is CASSVNPPTGVGELFF. In nucleotides, the CDR3 is TGTGCCAGCAGTGTCAACCCCCCTACAGGGGTCGGGGAGCTGTTTTTT.

V is TRBV2 and J is TRBJ2-7; 7 bases are shared with TRBD1. Germline values: CDR1 SNHLY, CDR2 FYNNEI. The CDR3 runs to 15 residues. Unmatched junction bases numbered 9, after V lost 4 bases and J lost 3 bases. The CDR3 region is CASSGPGQVSYEQYF. The CDR3 DNA is TGTGCCAGCAGTGGCCCCGGACAGGTGAGCTACGAGCAGTACTTC.

The chain uses TRBV19 and TRBJ2-1, with TRBD2 identical over 7 bases. V dropped 3 bases and J dropped 0; count of bases not matched to a gene: 8. The CDR3 has 17 residues. Per the germline V gene, CDR1 is LNHDA and CDR2 is SQIVND (reference sequence). CDR3 loop: CASSILGGRSSYNEQFF. For the CDR3, the DNA is TGTGCCAGTAGTATTTTAGGCGGGAGAAGCTCCTACAATGAGCAGTTCTTC.

This clone was recorded once. The chain carries TRBV6-5 and TRBJ2-7, with 11 bases identical to TRBD1. Per the germline V gene, CDR1 is MNHEY and CDR2 is SVGAGI. Losses at the gene ends were 6 bases for V and 3 bases for J; bases not matched to a gene: 7. CDR3 size: 15 residues. The CDR3, as DNA: TGTGCCAGCAGGAGGGACAGGGGGGGGAGCTACGAGCAGTACTTC. Encoded protein: CASRRDRGGSYEQYF.

The chain has TRBV6-6 and TRBJ1-1, with 7 bases fitting TRBD1. This CDR3 comprises 13 residues. V lost 6 bases, J lost 4 bases, and 5 bases stayed unmatched. In germline, CDR1 is MNHNY, CDR2 SVGAGI (reference sequence). Here the CDR3 reads CASSRQGSTEAFF. The CDR3 DNA follows: TGTGCCAGCAGCCGACAGGGAAGCACTGAAGCTTTCTTT.

The J gene is TRBJ2-1, the V gene TRBV15; 9 bases are shared with TRBD2. The V gene's germline CDR1 is LNHNV and CDR2 YYDKDF (reference sequence). CDR3 length: 13 residues. The junction had 6 bases not matched to a gene; V was cut back by 8 bases and J by 7 bases. CDR3 nucleotide sequence: TGTGCCACCGGGCTAGCGGGATTAAATGAGCAGTTCTTC. Translating gives CATGLAGLNEQFF.

This clone was seen a few times. The chain uses TRBV6-5 and TRBJ2-7; D possibly corresponds to TRBD2 (6 bases). Germline V gene sequence: CDR1 MNHEY, CDR2 SVGAGI. V lost 6 bases and J 6 bases, leaving 12 bases between the germline ends. The CDR3 covers 12 residues. CDR3 amino acids: CASSALALEQYF. The CDR3 DNA follows: TGTGCCAGCAGCGCCCTAGCGCTCGAGCAGTACTTC.

This rearrangement joins TRBV5-4 to TRBJ2-1; 9 nucleotides agree with TRBD1. The CDR3 has 13 residues. The V gene end was trimmed by 3 bases and the J gene end by 8 bases; junction bases not matched to a gene: 3. Germline-derived CDR1 and CDR2 are SGHNT and YYREEE (reference sequence). The chain's CDR3 is CASSWDRADEQFF. For the CDR3, the DNA is TGTGCCAGCAGCTGGGACAGGGCAGATGAGCAGTTCTTC.

The chain uses TRBV27 and TRBJ2-7, with D possibly TRBD2 on 6 matching bases. This CDR3 region has 15 residues. CDR1 MNHEY and CDR2 SMNVEV come from the germline V gene (reference sequence). Trimming shortened V by 8 bases and J by 3 bases, and 20 bases separated the two germline ends. The CDR3, as DNA: TGTGCCAGCGGACCTACTAGCTCCGGATTCTACGAGCAGTACTTC. Residues: CASGPTSSGFYEQYF.